This section outlines one T cell receptor (beta chain) sequence together with its context. The sample belongs to a study of blood T cell repertoires in COVID-19. In the study overall: The cDNA or gDNA used as material had been derived from T cells, B-cell-depleted T cells, or PBMCs.

Germline CDR1 and CDR2: LNHDA and SQIVND (reference sequence). CDR3 length: 14 residues. V lost 6 bases to trimming and J lost 1 base, with 12 bases between them. Original analysis: Nucleated cell counts were estimated from reference gene primer amplification. Some clones are missing from TCRdb's copy, which holds only in-frame ones; the method was immunoSEQ multiplex PCR. The DNA gave D and trimming, while V, J and clone size come from that table. The sample gives 140,000 or so clones, about 79% of which show up once; about 10% is in the top ten. The sample comprised peripheral blood. This receptor was obtained from a man aged 55 to 70 with active or convalescent COVID-19. This chain links TRBV19 with TRBJ1-1, with a possible D match to TRBD1 (6 bases). The CDR3 here is CASSATGTNTEAFF. CDR3 DNA sequence: TGTGCCAGTAGCGCGACAGGTACGAACACTGAAGCTTTCTTT.